This T cell receptor (beta chain) is drawn from a study of cytomegalovirus exposure and HLA in healthy donors (dated by TCRdb to the late 2010s). The study in broad terms: An earlier analysis of roughly 500 of the donors reported approximately 300 Gb of sequence data and 117 million unique TCR beta sequences from about 200 million T cells. In the later analysis, no new phenotypic data were used to find candidate immune exposures; instead, reliance was placed on TCR beta sequences and their occurrence across donors. In a later analysis, previously published TCR beta repertoires from 666 donors were re-analyzed and high-resolution HLA genotyping was added so that TCR occurrence patterns could be studied. Alongside the repertoire data, information on donor age, sex, ethnicity and CMV serostatus was compiled. To decide whether each TCR beta V gene segment behaved as functional or pseudogenic, an earlier analysis of some 600 of the donors relied on high-throughput TCR beta sequencing. The study used immunosequencing to profile the T cell repertoires of 666 subjects and linked those repertoires to cytomegalovirus serostatus. Roughly 290 gigabases of sequencing data and tens of millions of unique TCR sequences made up an early release that covered approximately 620 HLA-typed donors. All discovery cohort repertoires had been generated using a single sequencing platform. In addition to the first cohort of hundreds of subjects, a separate validation cohort of under 150 different subjects was used. Of the approximately 400 genotyped donors, more than 75% were placed in the genetic ancestry cluster associated with self-reported Caucasian donors. The study aimed to test whether signatures of past pathogen exposure could be identified by cataloging public T cell receptors. Because of strong linkage in the cohort, four or five DR-DQ haplotypes were treated as single units for association and clustering. High-throughput TCR immunosequencing, statistical association of individual TCRs with disease status, and machine learning were combined to predict cytomegalovirus infection status. Genome-wide SNP genotypes for about 65% of the 666 donors were used in a later genetic analysis, which treated that subset as a discovery cohort. Among a few hundred genotyped donors of the cohort, an average of approximately 240,000 unique TCR beta nucleotide sequences were sequenced per donor, around a sixth of them non-productive. Typing coverage varied by locus: roughly 620-640 donors for A, B, C, DRB1 and DQB1; approximately 500 for DQA1; approximately 570 for DPA1; roughly 470 for DPB1. HLA typing covered class I and class II loci at four-digit resolution.

The cohort was made up of about 610 healthy bone marrow donors. All cohort members were sampled while nominally healthy, although unrecorded immune exposures were likely present. The donor was CMV seronegative and was included in the group of around 320 seronegative cohort members. Every donor gave a peripheral blood sample, and the peripheral blood mononuclear cells from that sample were used for TCR beta sequencing. Genomic DNA extraction from the blood cell samples was performed with the Qiagen DNeasy Blood Extraction Kit. The CDR3 runs 13 amino acids, cysteine and phenylalanine included. Left in the record is the CDR3 DNA by itself, 39 bases read in frame from the first base. The germline V gene provides CDR1 SGHTA and CDR2 FQGNSA. General conclusions and limits of the study: A further reported finding was that TCR beta sequences accurately predicted the HLA-A and HLA-B alleles for most subjects in the first cohort. Compared with equally common non-associated chains, HLA-associated TCR beta chains in a later analysis were more clonally expanded and had lower generation probabilities. According to a later analysis, most CMV-associated TCR beta chains appeared to be HLA-restricted, and the HLA associations seemed to be driven largely by CMV exposure. In a later genetic analysis, fewer N-insertions in productive TCRs were reported among donors in an Asian-associated ancestry cluster than the roughly 640-donor mean. In both the original and validation cohorts, the classifier was reported to diagnose cytomegalovirus status with high specificity and sensitivity. The only immune exposure information available for the cohort was CMV serostatus. In a later genetic analysis, a missense DCLRE1C variant was associated with V-gene and J-gene trimming of TCR beta chains, and the association was replicated in an independent cohort. Most TCR sequences were observed very rarely across donors, whereas some public TCRs were present in many individuals. In vitro tests confirmed that a few of the cytomegalovirus-associated TCR beta chains recognize cytomegalovirus antigens. A later analysis found that TCR association rates varied across HLA loci, with DRB1 alleles showing the most associated TCRs and HLA-C alleles the fewest. Correlated functional status among segregating V segments might reflect linkage disequilibrium, but an unknown experimental factor could not be ruled out. A later analysis reported that several top co-occurrence clusters appeared linked to parvovirus B19, influenza, CMV and Epstein-Barr virus. A later analysis associated 17,000 or so TCR beta sequences with specific HLA alleles at a false discovery rate of 0.05. In an earlier analysis of approximately 590 of the donors, most TCR beta V segments were observed in productive rearrangements about 87% or about 30% of the time, broadly matching IMGT annotations. Some IMGT-functional V segments, including TRBV6-2 and TRBV6-3, could not be distinguished by the 87-base-pair reads and were therefore excluded. When HLA alleles, especially DR and DQ, strongly co-occurred, attributing TCR associations to individual alleles was difficult. The study listed over 150 TCR beta chains as associated with cytomegalovirus. The presence/absence analyses assumed that sequencing depth was roughly uniform across donors, and that assumption may not be true. Over 15 rarely observed V segments, including chromosome 9 orphons, were excluded from the earlier analysis of approximately 500 of the donors because counts were too low. A group of highly shared sequence variants was considered likely to be a technical artifact of the sequencing pipeline. The authors suggested that the approach could potentially be generalized to other disease states and immunological phenotypes. Because HLA typing was missing for some donors at each locus, association tests included only the typed subset. In this cohort, only TCR beta chains were sequenced, and detectable features were limited by the absence of alpha or paired-chain data.

A word on this clone: Its recognized antigen is unknown. Base qualities are not recorded, but no much larger clone differs from it by a single base.

Libraries were prepared through the immunoSEQ multiplex PCR assay. The multiplex PCR relied on a mix of 60 forward primers for TCR Vbeta segments and 13 reverse primers for TCR Jbeta segments. A multiplex PCR assay on genomic DNA amplified the CDR3 region of rearranged TCR beta genes. The Illumina HiSeq System was used to sequence the amplified TCR beta libraries as 87-base-pair reads. The authors' pipeline ran thus. Across the 600 to 700 repertoires, a later analysis counted tens of millions of unique TCR beta chains, 9 million to 14 million of which were shared by at least two donors. To remove PCR and sequencing errors, raw reads were error-corrected and collapsed into unique sequences using a nearest-neighbor algorithm that merged closely related sequences. Alignment of CDR3 sequences to IMGT reference sequences was used to assign V, D and J gene segments. For a sequence to be retained, a match of at least six nucleotides to both a V gene segment and a J gene segment was required. Rearrangements were called productive when the CDR3 lacked stop codons and stayed in frame with V and J; all others were non-productive. CDR3 was defined by IMGT convention, running from the second conserved V-encoded cysteine to the conserved J-encoded phenylalanine. The earlier analysis of about 640 of the donors excluded any sequence lacking an unambiguous match to a single V gene segment. In an earlier analysis of several hundred of the donors, V segments were called functional above 56.7% productive rearrangements and were called segregating when the between-donor standard deviation exceeded 5%. To diagnose cytomegalovirus status from the catalog of TCR beta chain sequences, a statistical classification framework was built. In a later analysis, TCR nucleotide sequences were compared against IMGT/GENE-DB human TR gene sequences so that V and J genes could be assigned. In a later analysis, CDR3 sequences and most-parsimonious VDJ recombination scenarios were assigned using the TCRdist pipeline. In a later analysis, each TCR beta chain was defined by its CDR3 amino acid sequence together with its V-gene family, and reads lacking a unique V-gene family were excluded. As a way to deal with suspected cross-contamination and a sequencing artifact, a later analysis dropped hundreds of nucleotide sequences that were highly shared and had low generation probability. For each public chain, a later analysis derived a clonal expansion index from normalized ranks of inferred template counts within each repertoire. In a later analysis, generation probabilities were computed with a VDJ recombination model fitted to out-of-frame rearrangements, and the resulting probabilities were checked against IGoR. Hypergeometric tests were used in a later analysis to score TCR-TCR, TCR-HLA and TCR-CMV co-occurrence, with a repertoire-size bias correction applied to the TCR pairs. To estimate false discovery rates, a later analysis permuted the HLA or CMV assignments 20 times. In a later analysis, co-occurring TCRs were grouped using DBSCAN, with TCRdist sequence similarity added in when clustering inside HLA-allele-positive subsets. For co-occurrence clustering, repertoires with fewer than 30,000 or more than 120,000 public chains were excluded, along with five or six repertoires with anomalous nucleotide sharing. What TCRdb holds here is the immuneACCESS table cut down to in-frame rearrangements. Part of the clones is not present; checked against another copy, under half of the missing clones reflect an unresolved V gene, and the others are unexplained. The V and J calls and clone size were taken over from that table, and D and trimming were inferred from the DNA. Here the sample has a few hundred thousand clones; 80% to 90% occur a single time. The ten largest make up about 1% of the sample.

The sequencing sample was made of PBMCs. The clonotype originates from a woman between 18 and 30 years old in good health and CMV-seronegative. The rearrangement joined TRBV7-2 to TRBJ2-5, with the D gene uncertain. The closer fit of TRBJ2-7 to the DNA end suggests the J call may be wrong. The CDR3 has the sequence CASSLAGNYEQYF. The DNA sequence is TGTGCCAGCAGCTTAGCCGGTAACTACGAGCAGTACTTC.